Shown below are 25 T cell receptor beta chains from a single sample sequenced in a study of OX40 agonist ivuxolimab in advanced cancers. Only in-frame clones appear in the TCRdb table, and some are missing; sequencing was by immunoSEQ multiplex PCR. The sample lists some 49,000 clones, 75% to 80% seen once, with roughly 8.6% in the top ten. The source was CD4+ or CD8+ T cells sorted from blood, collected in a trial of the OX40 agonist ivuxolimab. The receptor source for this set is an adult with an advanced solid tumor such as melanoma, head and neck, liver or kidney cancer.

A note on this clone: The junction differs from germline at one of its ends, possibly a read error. The CDR3 DNA is TGCGCCAGCAGCCTAGTAACGGGACACATCCTACGAGCGGCACACCAGCAGTATTTC. Protein sequence: CASSLVTGHILRAAHQQYF. This chain uses TRBV10-1 with TRBJ2-7, with D maybe TRBD1 (6 bases). Germline V gene sequence: CDR1 WNHNN, CDR2 SYGVQD (reference sequence). This CDR3 is 19 amino acids long.

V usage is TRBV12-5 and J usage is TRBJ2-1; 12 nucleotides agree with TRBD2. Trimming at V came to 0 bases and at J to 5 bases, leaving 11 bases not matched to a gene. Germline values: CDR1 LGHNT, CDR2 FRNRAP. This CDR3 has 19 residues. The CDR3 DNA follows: TGTGCTAGTGGTTTGGTATCTTATCGGAGGACTAGCGGGGACAATGAGCAGTTCTTC. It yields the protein CASGLVSYRRTSGDNEQFF.

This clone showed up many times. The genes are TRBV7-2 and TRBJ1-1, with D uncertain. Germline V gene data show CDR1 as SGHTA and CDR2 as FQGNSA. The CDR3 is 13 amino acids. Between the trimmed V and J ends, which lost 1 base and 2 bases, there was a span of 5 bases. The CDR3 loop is CASSLGYNTEAFF. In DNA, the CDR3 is TGTGCCAGCAGCTTAGGATATAACACTGAAGCTTTCTTT. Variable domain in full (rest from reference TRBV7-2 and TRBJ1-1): GAGVSQSPSNKVTEKGKDVELRCDPISGHTALYWYRQSLGQGLEFLIYFQGNSAPDKSGLPSDRFSAERTGGSVSTLTIQRTQQEDSAVYLCASSLGYNTEAFFGQGTRLTVV.

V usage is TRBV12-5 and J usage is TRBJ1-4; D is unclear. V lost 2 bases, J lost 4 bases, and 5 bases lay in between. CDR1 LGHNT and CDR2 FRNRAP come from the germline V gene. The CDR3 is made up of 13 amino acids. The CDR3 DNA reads TGTGCTAGTGGTTTGAGCGGTAATGAAAAACTGTTTTTT. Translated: CASGLSGNEKLFF. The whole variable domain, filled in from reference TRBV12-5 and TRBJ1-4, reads DARVTQTPRHKVTEMGQEVTMRCQPILGHNTVFWYRQTMMQGLELLAYFRNRAPLDDSGMPKDRFSAEMPDATLATLKIQPSEPRDSAVYFCASGLSGNEKLFFGSGTQLSVL.

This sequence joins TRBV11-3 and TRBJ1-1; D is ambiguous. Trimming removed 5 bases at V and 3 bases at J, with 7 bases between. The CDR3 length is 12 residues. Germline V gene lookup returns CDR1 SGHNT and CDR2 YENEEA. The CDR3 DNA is TGTGCCAGCAGCACTGGGGACACTGAAGCTTTCTTT. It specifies CASSTGDTEAFF.

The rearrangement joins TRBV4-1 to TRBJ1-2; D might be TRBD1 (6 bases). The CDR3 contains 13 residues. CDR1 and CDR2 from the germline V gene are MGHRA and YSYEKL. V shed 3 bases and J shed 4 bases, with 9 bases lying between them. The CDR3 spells CASSQGGAYGYTF. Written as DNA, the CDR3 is TGCGCCAGCAGCCAGGGGGGGGCCTATGGCTACACCTTC.

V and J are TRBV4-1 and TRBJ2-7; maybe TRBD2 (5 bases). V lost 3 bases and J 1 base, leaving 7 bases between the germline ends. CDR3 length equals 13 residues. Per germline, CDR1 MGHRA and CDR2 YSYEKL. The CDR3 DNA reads TGCGCCAGCAGCCACCCGGGATCCTACGAGCAGTACTTC. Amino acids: CASSHPGSYEQYF.

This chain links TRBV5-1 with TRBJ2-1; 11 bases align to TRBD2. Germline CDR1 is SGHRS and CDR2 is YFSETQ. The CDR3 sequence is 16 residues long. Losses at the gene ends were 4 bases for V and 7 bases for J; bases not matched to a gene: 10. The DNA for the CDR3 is TGCGCCAGCAGCACGATGACTAGCGGGATGGGGAATGAGCAGTTCTTC. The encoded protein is CASSTMTSGMGNEQFF.

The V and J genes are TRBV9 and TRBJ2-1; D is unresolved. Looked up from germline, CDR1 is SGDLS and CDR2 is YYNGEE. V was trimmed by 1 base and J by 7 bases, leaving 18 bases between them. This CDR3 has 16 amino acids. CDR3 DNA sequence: TGTGCCAGCAGCGTACCTGAGGAAGAGCTTGAGAATGAGCAGTTCTTC. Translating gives CASSVPEEELENEQFF.

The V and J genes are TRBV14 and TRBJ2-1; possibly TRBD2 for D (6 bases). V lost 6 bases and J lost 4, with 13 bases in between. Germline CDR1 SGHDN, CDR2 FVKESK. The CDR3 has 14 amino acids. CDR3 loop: CASSETSHYNEQFF. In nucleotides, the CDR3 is TGTGCCAGCAGTGAAACTAGCCATTACAATGAGCAGTTCTTC. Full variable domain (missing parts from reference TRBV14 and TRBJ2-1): EAGVTQFPSHSVIEKGQTVTLRCDPISGHDNLYWYRRVMGKEIKFLLHFVKESKQDESGMPNNRFLAERTGGTYSTLKVQPAELEDSGVYFCASSETSHYNEQFFGPGTRLTVL.

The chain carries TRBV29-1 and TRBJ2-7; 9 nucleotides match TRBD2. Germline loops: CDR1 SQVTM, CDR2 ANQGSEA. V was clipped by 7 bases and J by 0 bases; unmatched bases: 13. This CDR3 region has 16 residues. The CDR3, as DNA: TGCAGCGCCGCCTATCGGACTAGCGTCTACTCCTACGAGCAGTACTTC. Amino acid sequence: CSAAYRTSVYSYEQYF.

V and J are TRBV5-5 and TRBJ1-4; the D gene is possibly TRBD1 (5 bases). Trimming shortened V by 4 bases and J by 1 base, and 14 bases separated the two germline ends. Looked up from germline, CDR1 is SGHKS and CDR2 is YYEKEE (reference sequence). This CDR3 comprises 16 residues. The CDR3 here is CASSQVTGETNEKLFF. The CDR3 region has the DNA TGTGCCAGCAGCCAAGTAACAGGAGAAACTAATGAAAAACTGTTTTTT.

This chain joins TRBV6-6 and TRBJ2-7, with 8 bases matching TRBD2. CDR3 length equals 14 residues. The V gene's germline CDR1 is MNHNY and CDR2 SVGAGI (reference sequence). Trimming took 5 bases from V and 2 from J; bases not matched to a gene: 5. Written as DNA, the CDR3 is TGTGCCAGCAGTGCCGCTAGCGGGCCCTACGAGCAGTACTTC. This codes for CASSAASGPYEQYF.

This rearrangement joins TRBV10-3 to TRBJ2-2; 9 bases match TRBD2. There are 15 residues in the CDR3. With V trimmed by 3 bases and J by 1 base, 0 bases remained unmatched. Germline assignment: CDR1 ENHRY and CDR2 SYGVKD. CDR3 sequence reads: CAISELAGNTGELFF. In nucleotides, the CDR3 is TGTGCCATCAGTGAACTAGCGGGGAACACCGGGGAGCTGTTTTTT.

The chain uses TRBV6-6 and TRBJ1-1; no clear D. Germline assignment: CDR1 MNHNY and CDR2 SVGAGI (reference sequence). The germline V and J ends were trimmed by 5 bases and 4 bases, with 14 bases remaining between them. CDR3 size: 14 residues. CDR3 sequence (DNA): TGTGCCAGCAGTACCGTTCGGGGAGGCACTGAAGCTTTCTTT. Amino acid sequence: CASSTVRGGTEAFF.

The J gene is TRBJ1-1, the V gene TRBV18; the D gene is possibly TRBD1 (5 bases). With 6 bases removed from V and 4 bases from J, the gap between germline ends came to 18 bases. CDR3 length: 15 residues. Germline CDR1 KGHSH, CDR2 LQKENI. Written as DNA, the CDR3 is TGTGCCAGCTCCCCCAACCTCCCTGGGGGCACTGAAGCTTTCTTT. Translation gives CASSPNLPGGTEAFF.

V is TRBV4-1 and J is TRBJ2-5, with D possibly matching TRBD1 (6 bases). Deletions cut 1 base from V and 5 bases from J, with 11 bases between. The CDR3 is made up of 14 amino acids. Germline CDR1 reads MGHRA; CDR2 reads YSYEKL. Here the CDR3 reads CASSQALTGETQYF. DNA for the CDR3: TGCGCCAGCAGCCAAGCTCTTACAGGGGAGACCCAGTACTTC.

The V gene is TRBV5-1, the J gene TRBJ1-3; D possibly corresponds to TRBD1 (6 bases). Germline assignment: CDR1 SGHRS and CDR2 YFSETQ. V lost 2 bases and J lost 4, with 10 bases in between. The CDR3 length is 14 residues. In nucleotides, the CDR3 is TGCGCCAGCAGCTTCGGGACACAAGGAAACACCATATATTTT. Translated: CASSFGTQGNTIYF.

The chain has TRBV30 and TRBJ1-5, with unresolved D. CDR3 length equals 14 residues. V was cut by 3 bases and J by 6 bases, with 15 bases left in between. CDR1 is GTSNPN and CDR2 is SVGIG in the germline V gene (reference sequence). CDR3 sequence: CAWSDGLASQPQHF. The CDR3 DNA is TGTGCCTGGAGCGATGGTCTTGCGAGTCAGCCCCAGCATTTT. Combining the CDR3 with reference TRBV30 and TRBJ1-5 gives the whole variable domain SQTIHQWPATLVQPVGSPLSLECTVEGTSNPNLYWYRQAAGRGLQLLFYSVGIGQISSEVPQNLSASRPQDRQFILSSKKLLLSDSGFYLCAWSDGLASQPQHFGDGTRLSIL.

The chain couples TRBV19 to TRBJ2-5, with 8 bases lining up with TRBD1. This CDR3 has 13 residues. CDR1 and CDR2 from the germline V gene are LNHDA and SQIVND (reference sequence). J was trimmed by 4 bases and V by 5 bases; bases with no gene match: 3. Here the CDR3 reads CASSPGQGETQYF. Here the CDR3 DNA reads TGTGCCAGTAGTCCCGGACAGGGAGAGACCCAGTACTTC.

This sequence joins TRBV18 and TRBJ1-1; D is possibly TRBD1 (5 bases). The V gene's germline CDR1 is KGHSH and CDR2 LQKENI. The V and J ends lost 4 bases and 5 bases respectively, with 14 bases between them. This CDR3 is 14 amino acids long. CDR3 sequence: CASSQIGAGTEAFF. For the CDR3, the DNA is TGTGCCAGCTCACAGATCGGGGCCGGGACTGAAGCTTTCTTT. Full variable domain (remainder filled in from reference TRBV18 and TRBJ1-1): NAGVMQNPRHLVRRRGQEARLRCSPMKGHSHVYWYRQLPEEGLKFMVYLQKENIIDESGMPKERFSAEFPKEGPSILRIQQVVRGDSAAYFCASSQIGAGTEAFFGQGTRLTVV.

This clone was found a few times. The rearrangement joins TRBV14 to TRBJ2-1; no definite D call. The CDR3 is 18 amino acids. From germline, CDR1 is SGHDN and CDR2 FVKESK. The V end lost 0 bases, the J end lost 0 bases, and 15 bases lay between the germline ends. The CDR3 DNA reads TGTGCCAGCAGCCAAGACCGCGTTTTTTCGAGCTCCTACAATGAGCAGTTCTTC. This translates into CASSQDRVFSSSYNEQFF.

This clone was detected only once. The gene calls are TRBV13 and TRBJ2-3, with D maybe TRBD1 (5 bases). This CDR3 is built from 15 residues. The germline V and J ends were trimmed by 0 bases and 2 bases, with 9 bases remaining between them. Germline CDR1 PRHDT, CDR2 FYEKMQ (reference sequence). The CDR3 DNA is TGTGCCAGCAGCTTAGGAGGGGCCGTCACAGATACGCAGTATTTT. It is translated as CASSLGGAVTDTQYF.

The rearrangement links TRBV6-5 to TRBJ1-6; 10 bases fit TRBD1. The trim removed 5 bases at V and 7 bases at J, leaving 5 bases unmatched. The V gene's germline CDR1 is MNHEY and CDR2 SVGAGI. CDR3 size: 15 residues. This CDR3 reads CASSGPGQGNSPLHF. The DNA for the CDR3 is TGTGCCAGCAGTGGCCCGGGACAGGGGAATTCACCCCTCCACTTT.

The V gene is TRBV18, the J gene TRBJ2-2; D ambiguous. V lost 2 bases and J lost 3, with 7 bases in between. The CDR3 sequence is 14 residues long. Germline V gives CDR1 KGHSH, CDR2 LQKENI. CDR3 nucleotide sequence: TGTGCCAGCTCACCAAACAGAGACACCGGGGAGCTGTTTTTT. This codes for CASSPNRDTGELFF.